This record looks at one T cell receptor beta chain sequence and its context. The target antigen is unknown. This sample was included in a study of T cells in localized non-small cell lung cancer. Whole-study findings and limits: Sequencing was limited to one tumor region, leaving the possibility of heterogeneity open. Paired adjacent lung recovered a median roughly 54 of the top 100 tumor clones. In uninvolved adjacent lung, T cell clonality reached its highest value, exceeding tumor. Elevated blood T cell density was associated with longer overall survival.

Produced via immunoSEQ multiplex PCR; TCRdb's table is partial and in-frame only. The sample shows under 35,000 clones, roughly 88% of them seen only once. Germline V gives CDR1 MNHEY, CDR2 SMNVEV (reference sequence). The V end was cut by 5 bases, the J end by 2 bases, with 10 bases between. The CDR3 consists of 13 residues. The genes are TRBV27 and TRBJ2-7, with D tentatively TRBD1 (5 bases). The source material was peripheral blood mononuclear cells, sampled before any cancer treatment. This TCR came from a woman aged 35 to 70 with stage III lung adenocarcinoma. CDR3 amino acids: CASSRQRTYEQYF. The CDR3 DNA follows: TGTGCCAGCAGTCGACAGAGGACCTACGAGCAGTACTTC.